This T cell receptor (beta chain) was captured by sequencing in a study of T cell responses to AZD1222 COVID-19 vaccine. Data came from immunoSEQ multiplex PCR; TCRdb stores just in-frame clones and leaves some out. The table has about 55,000 clones, 70% to 90% seen once. From germline, CDR1 is KGHDR and CDR2 SFDVKD. The CDR3 contains 16 residues. The V gene end was trimmed by 0 bases and the J gene end by 7 bases; junction bases not matched to a gene: 6. This receptor was obtained from an adult in good health. The sample in question was peripheral blood, obtained on day 0 of AZD1222 vaccination. This rearrangement joins TRBV24-1 to TRBJ2-2, with TRBD1 matching over 8 bases. This CDR3 reads CATSDLFPGGIGELFF. The CDR3 DNA sequence: TGTGCCACCAGTGATTTGTTCCCAGGGGGCATCGGGGAGCTGTTTTTT.